This T cell receptor beta chain derives from a study of response to subunit inactivated influenza vaccine. The study, taken as a whole, reports: New T cells are recruited in small numbers by each seasonal influenza vaccination, according to the authors' suggestion.

Germline lookup yields CDR1 SGHKS and CDR2 YYEKEE (reference sequence). Deletions cut 0 bases from V and 6 bases from J, with 7 bases between. There are 12 residues in the CDR3. As to this clonotype: The antigen is unknown.

MiXCR, applied by TCRdb to the RT-PCR reads, yields one record per CDR3 protein. Found here are roughly 570,000 distinct CDR3 sequences, about an eighth of them singletons; the top ten hold about an eighth. This TCR came from a man aged 50 to 60 who received an inactivated influenza vaccine. The source was PBMCs from blood, collected 35 to 45 days after vaccination. The V call is TRBV5-5, the J call TRBJ2-7; D uncertain. This CDR3 is CASSLDVFEQYF. The DNA of the CDR3 is TGTGCCAGCAGCTTGGATGTCTTCGAGCAGTACTTC.